This passage covers 20 T cell receptor beta chains from one sample sequenced in a study of T cells in tuberculosis. TCRdb keeps only in-frame clones here, not all; method: immunoSEQ multiplex PCR. The sample records tens of thousands of clones, under 95% being singletons. After thawing and overnight rest, PBMC were stained with GMM-loaded CD1B tetramer, viability dye and anti-CD3 for sorting. C32 glucose monomycolate from Rhodococcus equi was loaded onto the CD1B tetramers. The sequenced material came from CD1b-GMM tetramer-negative cells sorted from PBMCs. Receptors originate from an adult woman with latent tuberculosis.

This clone has just one count. The chain is built from TRBV6-1 and TRBJ2-1; D possibly corresponds to TRBD2 (5 bases). CDR3 size: 15 residues. Trimming left V 6 bases short and J 6 bases short, with 18 bases between. CDR1 is MNHNS and CDR2 is SASEGT in the germline V gene. Here the CDR3 reads CASSRDIAIVNEQFF. The CDR3, as DNA: TGTGCCAGCAGCCGAGACATAGCGATCGTCAATGAGCAGTTCTTC.

This clone was seen just once. The V call is TRBV5-4, the J call TRBJ1-2, with TRBD1 matching over 9 bases. CDR3 length equals 14 residues. Germline-derived CDR1 and CDR2 are SGHNT and YYREEE (reference sequence). The V and J ends lost 4 bases and 8 bases, in that order; junction bases with no gene match: 9. CDR3 in DNA: TGTGCCAGCAGCCAACAGGGGGCGTTGAGAGGCTACACCTTC. The encoded protein is CASSQQGALRGYTF.

A single count supports this clone. V usage is TRBV11-3 and J usage is TRBJ2-7, with D perhaps TRBD1 (6 bases). Germline CDR1 SGHNT, CDR2 YENEEA. Trimming left V 4 bases short and J 7 bases short, with 11 bases between. The CDR3 totals 12 residues. The CDR3 sequence is CASSSQGWEQYF. DNA of the CDR3: TGTGCCAGCAGCTCACAGGGTTGGGAGCAGTACTTC.

This clone occurred once. The chain carries TRBV6-5 and TRBJ2-7; 8 bases are a match to TRBD1. From germline, CDR1 is MNHEY and CDR2 SVGAGI. The V and J ends lost 0 bases and 3 bases, in that order; junction bases with no gene match: 7. CDR3 size: 16 residues. This chain's CDR3 is CASSYSIRTGSYEQYF. CDR3 in DNA: TGTGCCAGCAGTTACTCTATTAGGACAGGGAGCTACGAGCAGTACTTC.

CDR3 DNA: TGTGCCACTTCAGCGGGGGGGCGCGATCAGCCCCAGCATTTT. This sequence encodes CATSAGGRDQPQHF. The genes are TRBV15 and TRBJ1-5; D may be TRBD1 (6 bases). The ends were cut back, 9 bases at V and 5 bases at J, with 17 bases in the middle. CDR1 and CDR2 from the germline V gene are LNHNV and YYDKDF (reference sequence). This CDR3 comprises 14 residues.

The V gene is TRBV6-6, the J gene TRBJ1-2; 10 nucleotides agree with TRBD1. CDR3 length equals 14 residues. V was pared by 6 bases and J by 5 bases, with 6 bases of the junction left unmatched. Germline V gene sequence: CDR1 MNHNY, CDR2 SVGAGI (reference sequence). The CDR3 DNA is TGTGCCAGCAGATTTGGGGGACAGGGGTATGGCTACACCTTC. This translates into CASRFGGQGYGYTF.

This clone was seen just once. The chain joins TRBV10-2 to TRBJ2-5; the match to TRBD2 covers 15 bases. The germline gives CDR1 WSHSY, CDR2 SAAADI. This CDR3 comprises 16 residues. V lost 4 bases and J lost 5; bases outside the gene matches: 5. The CDR3 loop is CASSGTSGGERETQYF. CDR3 DNA sequence: TGCGCCAGCAGTGGGACTAGCGGGGGGGAGCGGGAGACCCAGTACTTC.

CDR3 in amino acids: CASSLSGGTHEQYV. The CDR3 DNA follows: TGCGCCAGCAGCTTGTCAGGGGGGACCCACGAGCAGTACGTC. The chain carries TRBV5-1 and TRBJ2-7, with D maybe TRBD1 (7 bases). Deletions cut 1 base from V and 5 bases from J, with 13 bases between. Germline-derived CDR1 and CDR2 are SGHRS and YFSETQ. The CDR3 consists of 14 residues.

V is TRBV11-2 and J is TRBJ1-3; D is unclear. Trimming removed 4 bases from V and 10 bases from J, with 14 bases in between. This CDR3 region has 13 residues. Germline V lookup: CDR1 SGHAT, CDR2 FQNNGV. Here the CDR3 reads CASSSPDGLTIYF. CDR3 bases: TGTGCCAGCAGCTCCCCCGACGGGTTGACCATATATTTT. Together with reference TRBV11-2 and TRBJ1-3, the CDR3 gives the full variable domain: EAGVAQSPRYKIIEKRQSVAFWCNPISGHATLYWYQQILGQGPKLLIQFQNNGVVDDSQLPKDRFSAERLKGVDSTLKIQPAKLEDSAVYLCASSSPDGLTIYFGEGSWLTVV.

The V and J genes are TRBV30 and TRBJ2-7; TRBD1 aligns across 7 bases. The CDR3 runs to 12 residues. Germline V gene sequence: CDR1 GTSNPN, CDR2 SVGIG (reference sequence). V shed 5 bases and J 6 bases; nucleotides not matched to a gene: 7. CDR3 DNA sequence: TGTGCCTGGTCTACAGACAGGGCCGAGCAGTACTTC. Translating gives CAWSTDRAEQYF. The full variable domain, in which reference TRBV30 and TRBJ2-7 provide the parts outside the CDR3, is SQTIHQWPATLVQPVGSPLSLECTVEGTSNPNLYWYRQAAGRGLQLLFYSVGIGQISSEVPQNLSASRPQDRQFILSSKKLLLSDSGFYLCAWSTDRAEQYFGPGTRLTVT.

The V call is TRBV7-9, the J call TRBJ1-5; TRBD1 is a possible D gene (6 bases). V shed 4 bases and J shed 5 bases, with 6 bases lying between them. The CDR3 has 12 residues. Germline values: CDR1 SEHNR, CDR2 FQNEAQ (reference sequence). The CDR3 bases are TGTGCCAGCAGCTCAGGGGATCAGCCCCAGCATTTT. It codes for CASSSGDQPQHF.

This chain connects TRBV18 to TRBJ2-1, with a possible D match to TRBD2 (7 bases). Germline CDR1 is KGHSH and CDR2 is LQKENI. This CDR3 has 16 amino acids. V was pared by 6 bases and J by 6 bases, with 21 bases between. The CDR3 DNA follows: TGTGCCAGCTCCCTTCGTGGAGGCGGGGGCCCCAATGAGCAGTTCTTC. The encoded protein is CASSLRGGGGPNEQFF.

The rearrangement uses TRBV7-2 and TRBJ1-2; 7 bases match TRBD1. Germline CDR1 and CDR2: SGHTA and FQGNSA. The CDR3 is made up of 14 amino acids. The V and J ends lost 7 bases and 7 bases, in that order; junction bases with no gene match: 12. The CDR3 bases are TGTGCCAGCACTGACCGGGACAGTTTAGGTGGCTACACCTTC. Its translation is CASTDRDSLGGYTF.

This clone was observed once. A junction boundary mismatches the germline segment, possibly from a read error. J is TRBJ1-5 and V is TRBV19; D call uncertain. Germline assignment: CDR1 LNHDA and CDR2 SQIVND (reference sequence). The CDR3 runs to 14 residues. The DNA for the CDR3 is TGTGCCAGTAGTATTACCGGGAAGAATCAGCCCCGGCATTTT. This gives the protein CASSITGKNQPRHF.

This rearrangement joins TRBV4-3 to TRBJ2-1, with TRBD1 matching over 9 bases. CDR1 and CDR2 (germline): LGHNA, YSLEER. V shed 0 bases and J 3 bases; nucleotides not matched to a gene: 3. CDR3 length equals 16 residues. This CDR3 reads CASSQEGTGLYNEQFF. CDR3 nucleotide sequence: TGCGCCAGCAGCCAAGAAGGGACAGGGCTCTACAATGAGCAGTTCTTC.

This chain joins TRBV29-1 and TRBJ2-5; 7 bases match TRBD1. The CDR3 is made up of 13 amino acids. J was trimmed by 1 base and V by 3 bases; bases with no gene match: 2. Germline V gene data show CDR1 as SQVTM and CDR2 as ANQGSEA. CDR3 coding DNA: TGCAGCGTTGAGGGGGACAGCCAAGAGACCCAGTACTTC. Its translation is CSVEGDSQETQYF.

J is TRBJ2-2 and V is TRBV25-1; the match to TRBD2 covers 7 bases. CDR3 length: 14 residues. The J segment lost 3 bases and the V segment lost 8 bases, leaving 6 bases of the junction unmatched. The germline V gene has CDR1 MGHDK and CDR2 SYGVNS. This CDR3 reads CASRGGSYTGELFF. DNA for the CDR3: TGTGCCAGCCGCGGGGGATCATACACCGGGGAGCTGTTTTTT.

The rearrangement links TRBV28 to TRBJ1-1; 8 positions match TRBD1. Germline V gene data show CDR1 as MDHEN and CDR2 as SYDVKM. V lost 1 base to trimming and J lost 4 bases; unmatched junction nucleotides: 8. This CDR3 is 16 amino acids long. The CDR3 protein is CASSLSGQAVSTEAFF. For the CDR3, the DNA is TGTGCCAGCAGTTTATCGGGACAGGCGGTGAGCACTGAAGCTTTCTTT.

The CDR3 region has the DNA TGTGCCAGCAGCTTGGTGCCAGGTGGGAACACTGAAGCTTTCTTT. Translated: CASSLVPGGNTEAFF. The V and J genes are TRBV5-4 and TRBJ1-1; D remains ambiguous. The germline CDR1 and CDR2 sequences are SGHNT and YYREEE (reference sequence). Between the trimmed V and J ends, which lost 0 bases and 1 base, there was a span of 10 bases. The CDR3 runs to 15 residues.

The V and J genes are TRBV11-1 and TRBJ1-6; TRBD1 agrees at 9 bases. CDR1 and CDR2 from the germline V gene are SGHAT and FQDESV (reference sequence). Losses at the gene ends were 2 bases for V and 9 bases for J; bases not matched to a gene: 11. The CDR3 is made up of 17 amino acids. CDR3 sequence reads: CASSLTQGASTGSPLHF. The CDR3 nucleotides are TGTGCCAGCAGCTTAACACAGGGGGCTTCGACAGGTTCACCCCTCCACTTT.